This T cell receptor (beta chain) originates from a study of T cell responses to AZD1222 COVID-19 vaccine. Regarding the study as a whole: Clonal diversity was possibly underestimated, and the donors were mostly white British, with more females. Recipients of two AZD1222 doses showed rising Spike-specific TCR breadth and depth.

Profiled with immunoSEQ multiplex PCR; TCRdb holds only in-frame clones, not every one. The sample includes 150,000 to 250,000 clones, roughly 92% seen only once; the top ten take 3.4%. The CDR3 is 14 amino acids. Germline V gene data show CDR1 as LGHDT and CDR2 as YNNKEL (reference sequence). V trimming: 4 bases; J trimming: 4 bases; junction bases outside the gene matches: 4. Concerning this clone: As yet, its antigen is unknown.

The chain employs TRBV3-1 (or the pseudogene TRBV3-2) and TRBJ1-5, with TRBD1 matching 7 bases. Sequences were derived from peripheral blood, sampled 28 days after the second AZD1222 dose. The source of this sequence is an adult who received the AZD1222 COVID-19 vaccine. In DNA form, the CDR3 reads TGTGCCAGCAGCCTTCGACAGGGAAATCAGCCCCAGCATTTT. Translated, it gives CASSLRQGNQPQHF.